The following is a T cell receptor (beta chain) sequence with its context. The data were produced by immunoSEQ multiplex PCR, yet TCRdb's version contains in-frame clones alone and is incomplete. There are 1,100,000 or so clones in the sample; roughly 74% occur only once, and approximately 0.5% lies in the top ten. Germline V CDR1 and CDR2: LNHDA, SQIVND (reference sequence). V lost 4 bases, J lost 2 bases, and 11 bases lay in between. This CDR3 contains 14 residues. This entry comes from a study of shared clonotypes between healthy human individuals. Study context: Each donor's CD4 naive and CD4 memory cells filled three plates apiece, CD8 naive two, and CD8 memory one.

Those who donated were healthy HIV-negative adults, with no recent acute infections or vaccinations reported. Subsets obtained from CD4+ cells comprised CD45RA+ naive and CD45RA-negative memory cells. This chain uses TRBV19 with TRBJ2-5; no reliable D call. Sequencing used memory CD4+ T cells from PBMCs. As for subset: CD45RA-negative fraction. The TCR was taken from a man between 18 and 29 years old in good health. Some clones in this sample may be carry-over from other donors' samples. CDR3 amino acids: CASSTPRQQETQYF. CDR3 sequence (DNA): TGTGCCAGTAGTACCCCGCGACAACAAGAGACCCAGTACTTC.